The subject of this entry is one TCR beta chain. No antigen is known for it. These data originate in a study of cytomegalovirus exposure and HLA in healthy donors. Study findings and constraints: Specificity of three CMV-associated chains for CMV antigens was verified in vitro. There were over 150 TCR beta chains listed as cytomegalovirus-associated. Later analysis demonstrated an association between a missense DCLRE1C variant and TCR beta V- and J-gene trimming.

The V end was cut by 1 base, the J end by 10 bases, with 20 bases between. Germline V lookup: CDR1 SGHTA, CDR2 FQGNSA. The CDR3 extends over 16 amino acids. With 60 Vbeta and 13 Jbeta primers, the PCR was carried out. The protocol was immunoSEQ multiplex PCR, while the TCRdb copy is restricted to in-frame clones and leaves out a portion. The sample contains around 200,000 clones, more than 60% of which appear only once. Sequenced material: PBMCs. This rearrangement joins TRBV7-2 to TRBJ2-1; the D gene is possibly TRBD1 (6 bases). This clonotype was obtained from a girl aged 2 to 10 in good health and CMV-seronegative. The DNA of the CDR3 is TGTGCCAGCAGCTTAGTTGCCATGCAGGGGAGAGGAGAGCAGTTCTTC. The encoded protein is CASSLVAMQGRGEQFF.